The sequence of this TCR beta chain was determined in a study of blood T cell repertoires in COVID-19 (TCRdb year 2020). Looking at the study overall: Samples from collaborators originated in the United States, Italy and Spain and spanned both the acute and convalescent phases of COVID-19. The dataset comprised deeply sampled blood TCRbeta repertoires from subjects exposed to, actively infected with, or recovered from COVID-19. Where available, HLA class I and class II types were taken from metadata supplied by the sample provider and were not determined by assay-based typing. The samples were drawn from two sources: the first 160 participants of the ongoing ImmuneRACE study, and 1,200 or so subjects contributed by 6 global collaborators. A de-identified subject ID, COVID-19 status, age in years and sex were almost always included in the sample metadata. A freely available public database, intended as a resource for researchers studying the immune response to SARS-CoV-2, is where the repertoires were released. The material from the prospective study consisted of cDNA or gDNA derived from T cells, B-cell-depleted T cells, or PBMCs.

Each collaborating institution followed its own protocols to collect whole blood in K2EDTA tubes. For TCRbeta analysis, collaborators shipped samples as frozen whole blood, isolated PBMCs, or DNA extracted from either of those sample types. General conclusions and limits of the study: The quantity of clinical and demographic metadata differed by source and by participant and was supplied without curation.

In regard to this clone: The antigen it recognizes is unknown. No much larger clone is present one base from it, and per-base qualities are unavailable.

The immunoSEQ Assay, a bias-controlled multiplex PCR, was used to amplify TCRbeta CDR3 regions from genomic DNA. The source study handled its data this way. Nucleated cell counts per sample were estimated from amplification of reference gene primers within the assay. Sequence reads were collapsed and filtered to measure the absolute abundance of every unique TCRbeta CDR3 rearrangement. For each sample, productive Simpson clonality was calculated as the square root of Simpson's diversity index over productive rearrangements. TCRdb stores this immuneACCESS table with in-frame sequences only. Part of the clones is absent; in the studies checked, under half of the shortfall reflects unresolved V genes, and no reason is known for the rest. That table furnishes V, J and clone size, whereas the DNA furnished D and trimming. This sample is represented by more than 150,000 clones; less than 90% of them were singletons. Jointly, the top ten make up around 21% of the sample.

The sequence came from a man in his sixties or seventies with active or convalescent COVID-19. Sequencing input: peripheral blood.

CDR3 reads: CASSQSLGYEQYF. The nucleotide sequence is TGTGCCAGCAGCCAGTCCCTAGGCTACGAGCAGTACTTC. The chain uses TRBV11-3 and TRBJ2-7; the D gene assignment is ambiguous. Deletion took 5 bases off V and 3 bases off J, with a span of 11 bases between the germline ends. The germline V gene encodes CDR1 SGHNT and CDR2 YENEEA. Taken from cysteine to phenylalanine, the CDR3 has 13 residues. This entry keeps only the CDR3 DNA: 39 bases, framed from base 1.